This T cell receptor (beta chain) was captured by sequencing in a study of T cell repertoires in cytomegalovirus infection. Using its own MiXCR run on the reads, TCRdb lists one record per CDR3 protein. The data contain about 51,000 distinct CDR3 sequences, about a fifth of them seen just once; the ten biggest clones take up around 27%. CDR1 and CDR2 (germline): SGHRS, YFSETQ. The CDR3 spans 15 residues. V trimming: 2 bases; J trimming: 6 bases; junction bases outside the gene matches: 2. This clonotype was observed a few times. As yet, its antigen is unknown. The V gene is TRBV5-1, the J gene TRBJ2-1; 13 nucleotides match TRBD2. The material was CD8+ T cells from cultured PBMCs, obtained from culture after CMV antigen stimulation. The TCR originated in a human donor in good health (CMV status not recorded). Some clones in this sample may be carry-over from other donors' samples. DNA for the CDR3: TGCGCCAGCAGCTTCACTAGCGGGGGGGGCAATGAGCAGTTCTTC. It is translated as CASSFTSGGGNEQFF. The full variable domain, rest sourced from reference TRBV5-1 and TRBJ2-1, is KAGVTQTPRYLIKTRGQQVTLSCSPISGHRSVSWYQQTPGQGLQFLFEYFSETQRNKGNFPGRFSGRQFSNSRSEMNVSTLELGDSALYLCASSFTSGGGNEQFFGPGTRLTVL.